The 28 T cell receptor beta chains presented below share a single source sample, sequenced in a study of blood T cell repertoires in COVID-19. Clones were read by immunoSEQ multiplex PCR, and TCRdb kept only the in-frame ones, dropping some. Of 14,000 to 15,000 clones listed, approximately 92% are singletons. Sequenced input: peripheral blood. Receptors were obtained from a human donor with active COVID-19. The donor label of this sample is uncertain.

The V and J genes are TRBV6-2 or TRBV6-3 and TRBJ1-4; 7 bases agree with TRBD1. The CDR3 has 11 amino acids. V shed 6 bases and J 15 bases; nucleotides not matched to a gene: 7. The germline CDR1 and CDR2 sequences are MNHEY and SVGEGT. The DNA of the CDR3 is TGTGCCAGCAGCAGACAGGGATCCGTGTTTTTT. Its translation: CASSRQGSVFF.

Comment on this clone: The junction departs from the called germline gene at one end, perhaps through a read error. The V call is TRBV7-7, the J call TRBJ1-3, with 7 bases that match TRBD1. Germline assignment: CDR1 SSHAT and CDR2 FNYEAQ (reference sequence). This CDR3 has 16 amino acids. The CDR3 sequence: CASSSGTASSGNTIYF. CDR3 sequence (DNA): TGTGCTAGCAGCTCCGGGACAGCATCCTCTGGAAACACCATATATTTT.

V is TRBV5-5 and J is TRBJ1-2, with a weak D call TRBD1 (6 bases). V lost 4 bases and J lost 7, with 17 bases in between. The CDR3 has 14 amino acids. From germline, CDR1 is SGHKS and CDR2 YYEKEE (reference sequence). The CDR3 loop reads CASSRGQSIGGYTF. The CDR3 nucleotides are TGTGCCAGCAGCCGTGGACAGTCCATTGGTGGCTACACCTTC.

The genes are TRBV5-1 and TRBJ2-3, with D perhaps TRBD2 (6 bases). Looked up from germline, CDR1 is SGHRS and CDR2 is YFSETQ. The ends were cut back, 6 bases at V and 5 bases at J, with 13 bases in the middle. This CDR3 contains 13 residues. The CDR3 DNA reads TGCGCCAGCAATCCGGGGGTCCAAGATACGCAGTATTTT. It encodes CASNPGVQDTQYF.

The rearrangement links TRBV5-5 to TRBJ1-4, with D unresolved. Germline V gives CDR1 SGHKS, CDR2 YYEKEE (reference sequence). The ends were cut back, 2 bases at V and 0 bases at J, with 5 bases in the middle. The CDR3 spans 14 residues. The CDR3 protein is CASSFRATNEKLFF. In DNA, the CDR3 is TGTGCCAGCAGCTTCCGGGCAACTAATGAAAAACTGTTTTTT.

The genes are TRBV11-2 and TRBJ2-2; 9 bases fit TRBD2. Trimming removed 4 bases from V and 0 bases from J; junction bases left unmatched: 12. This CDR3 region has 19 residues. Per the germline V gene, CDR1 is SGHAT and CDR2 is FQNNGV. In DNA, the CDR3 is TGTGCCAGCAGCTGGAGGCGGGGGGGGACCCGCGCGAACACCGGGGAGCTGTTTTTT. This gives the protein CASSWRRGGTRANTGELFF.

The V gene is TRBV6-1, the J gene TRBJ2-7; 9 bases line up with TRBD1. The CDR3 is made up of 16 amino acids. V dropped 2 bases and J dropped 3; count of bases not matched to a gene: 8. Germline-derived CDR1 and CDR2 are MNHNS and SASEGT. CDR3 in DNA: TGTGCCAGCAGTGAACCGGGTGGGGACAGGGTCTACGAGCAGTACTTC. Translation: CASSEPGGDRVYEQYF.

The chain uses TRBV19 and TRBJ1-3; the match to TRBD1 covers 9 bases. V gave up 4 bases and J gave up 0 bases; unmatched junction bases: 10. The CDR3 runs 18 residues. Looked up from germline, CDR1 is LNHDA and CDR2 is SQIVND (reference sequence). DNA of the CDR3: TGTGCCAGTAGTAAACCCCCCGGGACAGGGAACTCTGGAAACACCATATATTTT. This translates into CASSKPPGTGNSGNTIYF.

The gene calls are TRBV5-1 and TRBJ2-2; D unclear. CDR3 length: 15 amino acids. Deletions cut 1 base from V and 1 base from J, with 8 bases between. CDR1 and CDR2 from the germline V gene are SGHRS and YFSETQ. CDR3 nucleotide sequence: TGCGCCAGCAGCTTGTCAGGCTGGAACACCGGGGAGCTGTTTTTT. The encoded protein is CASSLSGWNTGELFF. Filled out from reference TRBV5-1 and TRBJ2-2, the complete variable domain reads KAGVTQTPRYLIKTRGQQVTLSCSPISGHRSVSWYQQTPGQGLQFLFEYFSETQRNKGNFPGRFSGRQFSNSRSEMNVSTLELGDSALYLCASSLSGWNTGELFFGEGSRLTVL.

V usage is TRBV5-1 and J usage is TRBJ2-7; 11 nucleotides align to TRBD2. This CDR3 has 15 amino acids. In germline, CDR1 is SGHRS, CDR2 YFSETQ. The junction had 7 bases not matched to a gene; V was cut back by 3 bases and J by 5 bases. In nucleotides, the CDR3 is TGCGCCAGCAGCTCGTTAGCGGGAGGGCCCAACGAGCAGTACTTC. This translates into CASSSLAGGPNEQYF.

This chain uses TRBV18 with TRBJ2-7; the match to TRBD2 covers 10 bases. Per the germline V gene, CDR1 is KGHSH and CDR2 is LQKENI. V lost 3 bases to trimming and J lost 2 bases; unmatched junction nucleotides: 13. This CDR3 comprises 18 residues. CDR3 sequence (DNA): TGTGCCAGCTCACCCACGGGAAAAGGGCTAGCGGGAGCCTACGAGCAGTACTTC. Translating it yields CASSPTGKGLAGAYEQYF.

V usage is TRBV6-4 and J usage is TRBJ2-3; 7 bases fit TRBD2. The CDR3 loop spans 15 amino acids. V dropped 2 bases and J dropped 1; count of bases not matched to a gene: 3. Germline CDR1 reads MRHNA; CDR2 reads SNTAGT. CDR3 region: CASSDPSGGTDTQYF. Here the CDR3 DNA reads TGTGCCAGCAGTGACCCCAGCGGGGGCACAGATACGCAGTATTTT.

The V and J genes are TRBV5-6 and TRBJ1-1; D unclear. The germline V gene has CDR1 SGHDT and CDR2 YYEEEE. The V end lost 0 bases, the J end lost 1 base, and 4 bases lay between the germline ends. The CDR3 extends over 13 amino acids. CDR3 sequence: CASSLGRNTEAFF. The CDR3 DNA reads TGTGCCAGCAGCTTGGGGAGGAACACTGAAGCTTTCTTT.

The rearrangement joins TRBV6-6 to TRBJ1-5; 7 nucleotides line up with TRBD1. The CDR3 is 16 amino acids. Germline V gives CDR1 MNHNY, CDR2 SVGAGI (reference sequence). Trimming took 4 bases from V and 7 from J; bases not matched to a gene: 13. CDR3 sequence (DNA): TGTGCCAGCAGTTCCCGCCACAGGGGAACGGGGCAGCCCCAGCATTTT. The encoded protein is CASSSRHRGTGQPQHF.

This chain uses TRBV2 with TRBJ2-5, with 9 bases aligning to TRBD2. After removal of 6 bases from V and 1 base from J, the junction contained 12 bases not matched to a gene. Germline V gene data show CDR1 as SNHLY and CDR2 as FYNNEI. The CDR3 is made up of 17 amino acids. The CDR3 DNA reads TGTGCCAGCAGACTTCAACCGTCGACTAGCGGCCAAGAGACCCAGTACTTC. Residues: CASRLQPSTSGQETQYF.

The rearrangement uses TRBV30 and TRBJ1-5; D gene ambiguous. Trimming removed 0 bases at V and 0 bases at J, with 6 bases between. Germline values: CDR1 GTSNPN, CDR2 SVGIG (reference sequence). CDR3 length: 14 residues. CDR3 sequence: CAWSVTNSNQPQHF. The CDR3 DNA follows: TGTGCCTGGAGTGTGACAAATAGCAATCAGCCCCAGCATTTT.

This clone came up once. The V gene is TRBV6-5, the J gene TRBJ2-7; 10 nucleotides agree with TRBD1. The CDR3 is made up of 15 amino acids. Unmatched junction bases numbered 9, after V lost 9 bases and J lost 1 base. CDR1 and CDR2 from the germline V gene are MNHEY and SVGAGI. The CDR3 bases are TGTGCCAGAAGCCGGGACAGGGGTTCTTCCTACGAGCAGTACTTC. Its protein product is CARSRDRGSSYEQYF.

CDR3 in amino acids: CASTRESEELFF. The DNA for the CDR3 is TGTGCCAGCACAAGAGAAAGCGAGGAGCTGTTTTTT. The rearrangement uses TRBV28 and TRBJ2-2; no clear D. Trimming cost V 7 bases and J 10 bases, with 13 bases left between them. Germline V gene sequence: CDR1 MDHEN, CDR2 SYDVKM. CDR3 length: 12 residues. Filled out from reference TRBV28 and TRBJ2-2, the complete variable domain reads DVKVTQSSRYLVKRTGEKVFLECVQDMDHENMFWYRQDPGLGLRLIYFSYDVKMKEKGDIPEGYSVSREKKERFSLILESASTNQTSMYLCASTRESEELFFGEGSRLTVL.

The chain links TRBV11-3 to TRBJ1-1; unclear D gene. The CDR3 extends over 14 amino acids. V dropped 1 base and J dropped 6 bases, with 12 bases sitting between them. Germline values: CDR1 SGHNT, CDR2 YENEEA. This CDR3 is CASSLAAGGSEAFF. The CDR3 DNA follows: TGTGCCAGCAGCTTAGCGGCCGGCGGCTCTGAAGCTTTCTTT.

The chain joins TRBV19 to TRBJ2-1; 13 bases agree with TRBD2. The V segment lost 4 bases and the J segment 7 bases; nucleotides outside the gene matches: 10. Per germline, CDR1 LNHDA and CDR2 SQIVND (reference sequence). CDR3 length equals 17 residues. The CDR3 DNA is TGTGCCAGTAGTAGCGGACTAGCGGGAGATATAGAGAATGAGCAGTTCTTC. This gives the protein CASSSGLAGDIENEQFF.

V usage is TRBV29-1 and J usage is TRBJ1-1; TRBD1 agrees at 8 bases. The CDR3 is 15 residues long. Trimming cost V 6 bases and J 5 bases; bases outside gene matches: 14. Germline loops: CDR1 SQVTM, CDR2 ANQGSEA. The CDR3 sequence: CSVDWGQATATEAFF. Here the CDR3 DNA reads TGCAGCGTAGACTGGGGACAGGCGACTGCGACTGAAGCTTTCTTT. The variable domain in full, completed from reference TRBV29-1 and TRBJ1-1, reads SAVISQKPSRDICQRGTSLTIQCQVDSQVTMMFWYRQQPGQSLTLIATANQGSEATYESGFVIDKFPISRPNLTFSTLTVSNMSPEDSSIYLCSVDWGQATATEAFFGQGTRLTVV.

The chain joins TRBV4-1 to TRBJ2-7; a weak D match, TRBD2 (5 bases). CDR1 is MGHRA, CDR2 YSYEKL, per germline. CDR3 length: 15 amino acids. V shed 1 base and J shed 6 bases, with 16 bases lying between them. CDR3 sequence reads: CASSQGGLGRLEQYF. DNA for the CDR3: TGCGCCAGCAGCCAAGGCGGGCTAGGGCGACTCGAGCAGTACTTC.

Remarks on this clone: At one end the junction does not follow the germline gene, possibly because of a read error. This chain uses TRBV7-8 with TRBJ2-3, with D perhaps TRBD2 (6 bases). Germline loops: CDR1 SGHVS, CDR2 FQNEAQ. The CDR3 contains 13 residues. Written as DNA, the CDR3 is TGTGCCAGCAGCTTAGACCTCAGGGCCGCGGGACCCTTT. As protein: CASSLDLRAAGPF.

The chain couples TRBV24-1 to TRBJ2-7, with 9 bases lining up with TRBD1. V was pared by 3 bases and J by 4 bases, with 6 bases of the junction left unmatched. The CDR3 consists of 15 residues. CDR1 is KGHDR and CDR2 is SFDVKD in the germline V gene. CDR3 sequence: CATSDPGTGSYEQYF. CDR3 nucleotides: TGTGCCACCAGTGATCCCGGGACAGGGTCGTACGAGCAGTACTTC.

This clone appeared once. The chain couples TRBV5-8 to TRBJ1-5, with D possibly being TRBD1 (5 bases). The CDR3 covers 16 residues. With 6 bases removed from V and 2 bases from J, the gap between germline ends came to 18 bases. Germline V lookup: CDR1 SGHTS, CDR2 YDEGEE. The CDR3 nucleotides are TGTGCCAGCAACGTGGTGTCGGGGGTGGGCAATCAGCCCCAGCATTTT. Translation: CASNVVSGVGNQPQHF.

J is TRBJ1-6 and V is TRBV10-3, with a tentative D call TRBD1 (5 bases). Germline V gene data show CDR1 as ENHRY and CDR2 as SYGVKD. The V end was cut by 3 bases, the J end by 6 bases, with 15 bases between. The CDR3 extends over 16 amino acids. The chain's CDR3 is CAISDARGGINSPLHF. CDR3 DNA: TGTGCCATCAGTGACGCCCGGGGGGGGATTAATTCACCCCTCCACTTT.

CDR3 DNA sequence: TGTGCCAGTAGTATTAAGACAGGGGACTACGAGCAGTACTTC. Translating gives CASSIKTGDYEQYF. This chain connects TRBV19 to TRBJ2-7; 8 nucleotides line up with TRBD1. The CDR3 contains 14 residues. V lost 3 bases and J lost 3; bases outside the gene matches: 4. Germline V gene lookup returns CDR1 LNHDA and CDR2 SQIVND (reference sequence).

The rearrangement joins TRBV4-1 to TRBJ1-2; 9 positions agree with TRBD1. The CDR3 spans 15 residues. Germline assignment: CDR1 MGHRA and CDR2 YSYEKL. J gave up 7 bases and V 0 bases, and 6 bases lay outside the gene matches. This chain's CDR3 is CASSQDGDREGGYTF. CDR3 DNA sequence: TGCGCCAGCAGCCAAGATGGGGACAGGGAGGGTGGCTACACCTTC.